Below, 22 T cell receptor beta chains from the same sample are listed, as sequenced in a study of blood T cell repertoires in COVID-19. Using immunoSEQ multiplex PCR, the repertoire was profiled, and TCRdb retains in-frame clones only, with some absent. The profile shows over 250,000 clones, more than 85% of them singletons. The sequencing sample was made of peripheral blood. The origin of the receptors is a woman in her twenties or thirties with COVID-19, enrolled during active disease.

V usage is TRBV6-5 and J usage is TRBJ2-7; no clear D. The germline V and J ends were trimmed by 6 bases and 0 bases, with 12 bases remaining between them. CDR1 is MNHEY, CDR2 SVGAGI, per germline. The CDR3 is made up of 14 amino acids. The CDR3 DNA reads TGTGCCAGCAGCCAACGAGCCCACTCCTACGAGCAGTACTTC. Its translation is CASSQRAHSYEQYF.

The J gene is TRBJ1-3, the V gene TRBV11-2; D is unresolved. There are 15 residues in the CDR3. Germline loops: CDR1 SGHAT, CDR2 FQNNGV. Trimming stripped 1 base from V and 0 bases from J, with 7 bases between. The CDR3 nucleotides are TGTGCCAGCAGCTTAGCAGGTTTCTCTGGAAACACCATATATTTT. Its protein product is CASSLAGFSGNTIYF.

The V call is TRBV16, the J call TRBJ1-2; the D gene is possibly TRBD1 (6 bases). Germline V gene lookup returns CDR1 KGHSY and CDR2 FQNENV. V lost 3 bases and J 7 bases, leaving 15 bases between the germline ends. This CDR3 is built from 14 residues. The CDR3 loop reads CASSQNIQGTGYTF. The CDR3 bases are TGTGCCAGCAGCCAGAATATTCAGGGGACTGGCTACACCTTC. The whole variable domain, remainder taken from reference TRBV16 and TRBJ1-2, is GEEVAQTPKHLVRGEGQKAKLYCAPIKGHSYVFWYQQVLKNEFKFLISFQNENVFDETGMPKERFSAKCLPNSPCSLEIQATKLEDSAVYFCASSQNIQGTGYTFGSGTRLTVV.

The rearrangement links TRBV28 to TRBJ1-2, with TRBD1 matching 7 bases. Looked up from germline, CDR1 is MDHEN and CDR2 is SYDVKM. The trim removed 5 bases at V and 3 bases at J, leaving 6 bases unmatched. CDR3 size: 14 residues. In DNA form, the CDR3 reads TGTGCCAGCAGTATTCGGACAGGCCACTATGGCTACACCTTC. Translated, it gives CASSIRTGHYGYTF.

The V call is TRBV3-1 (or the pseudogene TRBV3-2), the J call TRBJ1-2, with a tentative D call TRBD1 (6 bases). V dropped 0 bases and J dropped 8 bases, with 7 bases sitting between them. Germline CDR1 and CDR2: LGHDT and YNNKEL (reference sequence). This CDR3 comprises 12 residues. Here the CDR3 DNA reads TGTGCCAGCAGCCAAGACGACAGGGGCTACACCTTC. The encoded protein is CASSQDDRGYTF.

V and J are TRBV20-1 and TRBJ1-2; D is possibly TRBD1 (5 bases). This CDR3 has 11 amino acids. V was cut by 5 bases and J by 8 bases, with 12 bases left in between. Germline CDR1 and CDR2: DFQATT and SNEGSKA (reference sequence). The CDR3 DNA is TGCAGTGCTCCCTTTGGGGGGGGCTACACCTTC. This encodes CSAPFGGGYTF.

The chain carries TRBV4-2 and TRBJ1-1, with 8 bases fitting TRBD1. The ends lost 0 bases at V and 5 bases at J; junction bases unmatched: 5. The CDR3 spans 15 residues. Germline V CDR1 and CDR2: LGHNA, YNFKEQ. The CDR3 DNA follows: TGTGCCAGCAGCCAAGAAGGGACAGGTGAGACTGAAGCTTTCTTT. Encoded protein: CASSQEGTGETEAFF.

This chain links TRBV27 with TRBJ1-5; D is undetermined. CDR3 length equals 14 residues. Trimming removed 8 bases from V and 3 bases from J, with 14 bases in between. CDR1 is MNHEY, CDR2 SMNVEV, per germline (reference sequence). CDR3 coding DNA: TGTGCCAGCGGTGTTACGGGATCCAATCAGCCCCAGCATTTT. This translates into CASGVTGSNQPQHF.

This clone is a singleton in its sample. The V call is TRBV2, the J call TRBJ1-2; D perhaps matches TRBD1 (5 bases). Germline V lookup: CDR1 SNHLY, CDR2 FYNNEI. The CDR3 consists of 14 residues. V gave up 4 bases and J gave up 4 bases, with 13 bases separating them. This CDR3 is CASSVSGGSYGYTF. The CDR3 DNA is TGTGCCAGCAGTGTGTCTGGGGGGTCCTATGGCTACACCTTC.

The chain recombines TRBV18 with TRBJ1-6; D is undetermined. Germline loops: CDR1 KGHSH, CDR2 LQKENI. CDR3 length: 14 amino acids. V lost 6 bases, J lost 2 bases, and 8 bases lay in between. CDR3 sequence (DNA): TGTGCCAGCTCCTTGGAGGCCTATAATTCACCCCTCCACTTT. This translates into CASSLEAYNSPLHF.

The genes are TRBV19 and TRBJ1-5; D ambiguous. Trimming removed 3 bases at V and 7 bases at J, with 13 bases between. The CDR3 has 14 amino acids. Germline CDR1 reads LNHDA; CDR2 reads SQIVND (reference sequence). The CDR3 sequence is CASSIGDMIQPQHF. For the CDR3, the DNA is TGTGCCAGTAGTATCGGTGATATGATACAGCCCCAGCATTTT.

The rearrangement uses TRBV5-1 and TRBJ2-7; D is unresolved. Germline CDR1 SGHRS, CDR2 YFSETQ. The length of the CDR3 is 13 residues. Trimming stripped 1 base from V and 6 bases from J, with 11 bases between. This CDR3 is CASSLSRSGEQYF. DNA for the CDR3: TGCGCCAGCAGCTTGTCCCGTTCCGGCGAGCAGTACTTC.

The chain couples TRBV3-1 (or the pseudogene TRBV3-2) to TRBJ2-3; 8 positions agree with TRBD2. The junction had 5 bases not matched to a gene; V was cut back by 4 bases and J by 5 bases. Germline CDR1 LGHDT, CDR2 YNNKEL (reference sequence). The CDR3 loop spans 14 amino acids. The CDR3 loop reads CASSLPGGGDTQYF. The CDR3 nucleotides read TGTGCCAGCAGCCTCCCGGGGGGGGGAGATACGCAGTATTTT.

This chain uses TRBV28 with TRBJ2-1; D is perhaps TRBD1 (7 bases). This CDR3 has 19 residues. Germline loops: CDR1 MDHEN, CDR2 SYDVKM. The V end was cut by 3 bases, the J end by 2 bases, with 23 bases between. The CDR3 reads CASSFLMEGATATYNEQFF. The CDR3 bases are TGTGCCAGCAGTTTTTTAATGGAGGGGGCGACAGCGACCTACAATGAGCAGTTCTTC.

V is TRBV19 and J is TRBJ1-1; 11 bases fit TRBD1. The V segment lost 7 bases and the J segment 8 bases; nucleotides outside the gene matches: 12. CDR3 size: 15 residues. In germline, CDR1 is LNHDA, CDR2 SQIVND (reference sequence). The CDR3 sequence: CASTGTGGPTREAFF. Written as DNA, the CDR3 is TGTGCCAGTACTGGGACAGGGGGGCCGACAAGGGAAGCTTTCTTT. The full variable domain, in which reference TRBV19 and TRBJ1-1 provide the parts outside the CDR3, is DGGITQSPKYLFRKEGQNVTLSCEQNLNHDAMYWYRQDPGQGLRLIYYSQIVNDFQKGDIAEGYSVSREKKESFPLTVTSAQKNPTAFYLCASTGTGGPTREAFFGQGTRLTVV.

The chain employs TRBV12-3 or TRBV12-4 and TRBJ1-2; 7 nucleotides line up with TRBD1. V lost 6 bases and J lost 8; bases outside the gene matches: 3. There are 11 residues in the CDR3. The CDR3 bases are TGTGCCAGCAGCCTGGGACAGGGCTACACCTTC. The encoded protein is CASSLGQGYTF.

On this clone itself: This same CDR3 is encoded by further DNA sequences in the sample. For the CDR3, the DNA is TGTGCCAGTAGTACGACTGGGGGAGGCCAGCCCCAGCATTTT. Its translation: CASSTTGGGQPQHF. V usage is TRBV19 and J usage is TRBJ1-5; D may be TRBD1 (5 bases). The V end was cut by 4 bases, the J end by 7 bases, with 14 bases between. The CDR3 length is 14 residues. CDR1 LNHDA and CDR2 SQIVND come from the germline V gene (reference sequence). Combining the CDR3 with reference TRBV19 and TRBJ1-5 gives the whole variable domain DGGITQSPKYLFRKEGQNVTLSCEQNLNHDAMYWYRQDPGQGLRLIYYSQIVNDFQKGDIAEGYSVSREKKESFPLTVTSAQKNPTAFYLCASSTTGGGQPQHFGDGTRLSIL.

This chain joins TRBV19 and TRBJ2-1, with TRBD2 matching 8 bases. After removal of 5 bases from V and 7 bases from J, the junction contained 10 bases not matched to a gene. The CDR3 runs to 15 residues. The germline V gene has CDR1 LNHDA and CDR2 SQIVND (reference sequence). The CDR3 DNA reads TGTGCCAGTAGTCCGAGCGGGAGTATTTCAAATGAGCAGTTCTTC. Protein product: CASSPSGSISNEQFF.

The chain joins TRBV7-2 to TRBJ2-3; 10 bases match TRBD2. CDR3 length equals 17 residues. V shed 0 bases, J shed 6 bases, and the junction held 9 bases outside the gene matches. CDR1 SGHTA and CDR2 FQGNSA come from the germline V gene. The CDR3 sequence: CASSLAGLAGEGDTQYF. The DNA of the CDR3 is TGTGCCAGCAGCTTAGCGGGCCTAGCGGGAGAAGGTGATACGCAGTATTTT.

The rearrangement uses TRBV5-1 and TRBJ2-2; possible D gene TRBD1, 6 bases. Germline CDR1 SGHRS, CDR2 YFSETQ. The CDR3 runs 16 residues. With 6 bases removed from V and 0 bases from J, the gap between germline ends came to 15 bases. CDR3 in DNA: TGCGCCAGCACCAAAACCGGGACAACGAACACCGGGGAGCTGTTTTTT. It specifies CASTKTGTTNTGELFF. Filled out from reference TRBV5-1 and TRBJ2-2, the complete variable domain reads KAGVTQTPRYLIKTRGQQVTLSCSPISGHRSVSWYQQTPGQGLQFLFEYFSETQRNKGNFPGRFSGRQFSNSRSEMNVSTLELGDSALYLCASTKTGTTNTGELFFGEGSRLTVL.

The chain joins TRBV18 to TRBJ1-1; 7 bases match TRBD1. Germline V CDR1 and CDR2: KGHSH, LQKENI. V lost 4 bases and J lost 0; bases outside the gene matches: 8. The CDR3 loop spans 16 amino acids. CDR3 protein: CASSLTRDSMNTEAFF. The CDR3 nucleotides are TGTGCCAGCTCACTCACGCGGGACAGCATGAACACTGAAGCTTTCTTT.

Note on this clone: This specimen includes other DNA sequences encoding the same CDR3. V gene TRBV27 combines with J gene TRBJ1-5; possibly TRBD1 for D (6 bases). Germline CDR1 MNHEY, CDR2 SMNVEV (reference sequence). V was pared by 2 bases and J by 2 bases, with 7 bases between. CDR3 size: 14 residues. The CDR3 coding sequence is TGTGCCAGCAGTTTAAGACAGGGCAATCAGCCCCAGCATTTT. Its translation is CASSLRQGNQPQHF.